The next 27 T cell receptor beta chains were all read from a single sample in a study of blood T cells in healthy people across ages. Through a sample-barcoded 5' primer and a J-beta primer mix, a second PCR was run for roughly 6 to 12 cycles. TCRdb recomputed calls from the 5' RACE reads with MiXCR, one row per CDR3 protein. This sample carries around 1,900,000 distinct CDR3 sequences, roughly two fifths of them seen once, and the ten largest clones take under 25%. The sample was blood. All receptors derive from a human donor in good health.

V gene TRBV5-1 combines with J gene TRBJ2-1, with 11 bases aligning to TRBD2. Per the germline V gene, CDR1 is SGHRS and CDR2 is YFSETQ. The CDR3 sequence is 18 residues long. V gave up 0 bases and J gave up 4 bases; unmatched junction bases: 9. The CDR3 loop is CASSLGAPSGGIYNEQFF. The DNA of the CDR3 is TGCGCCAGCAGCTTGGGGGCCCCTAGCGGGGGGATATACAATGAGCAGTTCTTC.

This clonotype has only a few counts. This chain's CDR3 is CATSDERPGGYTF. In DNA, the CDR3 is TGTGCCACCAGTGATGAGAGACCGGGCGGCTACACCTTC. The rearrangement links TRBV24-1 to TRBJ1-2; D unclear. The CDR3 runs to 13 residues. CDR1 is KGHDR and CDR2 is SFDVKD in the germline V gene. The V end was cut by 3 bases, the J end by 8 bases, with 12 bases between.

The chain recombines TRBV9 with TRBJ2-3; 7 bases are a match to TRBD1. Germline loops: CDR1 SGDLS, CDR2 YYNGEE. This CDR3 comprises 18 residues. The V segment lost 2 bases and the J segment 4 bases; nucleotides outside the gene matches: 16. CDR3 nucleotides: TGTGCCAGCAGCGTGACCAGTGATTACAGGGGCGAATCAGATACGCAGTATTTT. Translation gives CASSVTSDYRGESDTQYF.

Points on this clonotype: A much larger clone differs by one base, so this may be a read error. The chain joins TRBV7-9 to TRBJ1-2; 7 bases are a match to TRBD1. Germline V CDR1 and CDR2: SEHNR, FQNEAQ (reference sequence). The CDR3 contains 15 residues. V was clipped by 5 bases and J by 9 bases; unmatched bases: 15. CDR3 protein: CASSPVGGGSYSYTF. CDR3 DNA sequence: TGTGCCAGCAGCCCAGTGGGAGGGGGCTCGTATAGCTACACCTTC.

This clonotype was recorded only once. One end of the junction does not line up with germline, which may come from a read error. This chain connects TRBV6-5 to TRBJ1-1; TRBD1 agrees at 7 bases. Germline CDR1 MNHEY, CDR2 SVGAGI. This CDR3 comprises 16 residues. The CDR3 loop reads CANSYIMGQRNTEAFF. CDR3 nucleotides: TGTGCCAACAGTTACATCATGGGACAGAGGAACACTGAAGCTTTCTTT.

The chain links TRBV4-1 to TRBJ2-2, with 8 nucleotides matching TRBD2. Per germline, CDR1 MGHRA and CDR2 YSYEKL. The CDR3 is 14 residues long. With 3 bases clipped from V and 3 bases from J, the junction kept 0 bases outside the gene matches. CDR3 bases: TGCGCCAGCAGCCAGCGGGGGGACACCGGGGAGCTGTTTTTT. The encoded protein is CASSQRGDTGELFF.

This chain connects TRBV20-1 to TRBJ2-1; 7 nucleotides line up with TRBD2. The CDR3 runs 12 residues. CDR1 is DFQATT, CDR2 SNEGSKA, per germline (reference sequence). J was trimmed by 7 bases and V by 3 bases; bases with no gene match: 3. This CDR3 reads CSASREENEQFF. The DNA for the CDR3 is TGCAGTGCTAGTCGGGAGGAGAATGAGCAGTTCTTC.

The chain recombines TRBV12-3 or TRBV12-4 with TRBJ1-2; 7 bases align to TRBD1. The CDR3 has 13 residues. Trimming took 0 bases from V and 8 from J; bases not matched to a gene: 3. The CDR3 bases are TGTGCCAGCAGTTTAGCAGACAGGGCCGGCTACACCTTC. This translates into CASSLADRAGYTF.

The rearrangement uses TRBV9 and TRBJ1-2; 9 bases map to TRBD1. CDR1 is SGDLS and CDR2 is YYNGEE in the germline V gene. The CDR3 runs to 15 residues. Trimming cost V 2 bases and J 4 bases; bases outside gene matches: 6. DNA for the CDR3: TGTGCCAGCAGCGTGGGACAGGGACGGCCCTATGGCTACACCTTC. Protein: CASSVGQGRPYGYTF.

In this sample, this clonotype turned up many times. The J gene is TRBJ2-1, the V gene TRBV24-1, with D possibly TRBD2 on 5 matching bases. This CDR3 has 17 residues. Germline V gives CDR1 KGHDR, CDR2 SFDVKD. V lost 3 bases, J lost 0 bases, and 14 bases lay in between. The chain's CDR3 is CATSDRALGSSYNEQFF. As DNA, the CDR3 is TGTGCCACCAGTGATCGCGCGCTGGGGAGCTCCTACAATGAGCAGTTCTTC.

In its sample, this clonotype was seen a few times. CDR3 in amino acids: CASSLYVLGEQYF. The CDR3 region has the DNA TGTGCCAGCAGCTTATACGTTTTAGGCGAGCAGTACTTC. J is TRBJ2-7 and V is TRBV11-2; D remains unclear. The CDR3 spans 13 residues. The V gene's germline CDR1 is SGHAT and CDR2 FQNNGV. V lost 2 bases to trimming and J lost 6 bases, with 11 bases between them.

With regard to this clonotype: One end of the junction fails to match germline, which may point to a read error. The genes are TRBV5-1 and TRBJ2-1; D may correspond to TRBD1 or TRBD2 (5 bases each). Per germline, CDR1 SGHRS and CDR2 YFSETQ. This CDR3 has 16 amino acids. The CDR3 region has the DNA TGCGCCAGCCGCTTGGACGTTACGGGGCTAGTTAATGAGCAGTTCTTC. Its protein is CASRLDVTGLVNEQFF.

This sequence joins TRBV6-1 and TRBJ2-7; a possible D gene is TRBD1 (6 bases). V was cut by 7 bases and J by 4 bases, with 11 bases left in between. The CDR3 length is 12 residues. Germline V gene data show CDR1 as MNHNS and CDR2 as SASEGT. Written as DNA, the CDR3 is TGTGCCAGCACCCTGGACAGATACGAGCAGTACTTC. Translating it yields CASTLDRYEQYF.

V and J are TRBV9 and TRBJ1-6, with D perhaps TRBD1 (6 bases). Trimming took 0 bases from V and 5 from J, leaving 12 bases between them. In germline, CDR1 is SGDLS, CDR2 YYNGEE. This CDR3 is 16 amino acids long. The DNA of the CDR3 is TGTGCCAGCAGCGTAGAACAGGGACCAAATAATTCACCCCTCCACTTT. The encoded protein is CASSVEQGPNNSPLHF.

A few counts support this clonotype. The CDR3 is CASSLDRGSDIQYF. The CDR3 DNA follows: TGTGCCAGCAGCTTAGATCGGGGGTCGGACATTCAGTACTTC. The V and J genes are TRBV7-2 and TRBJ2-4, with D possibly being TRBD2 (6 bases). The CDR3 contains 14 residues. The V end was cut by 1 base, the J end by 8 bases, with 12 bases between. CDR1 is SGHTA, CDR2 FQGNSA, per germline.

This clonotype was observed a handful of times. CDR3 protein: CASSRSTSGGTTYEQYF. The CDR3 region has the DNA TGTGCCAGCAGCCGCTCGACTAGCGGGGGGACCACCTACGAGCAGTACTTC. V is TRBV5-5 and J is TRBJ2-7, with TRBD2 matching over 13 bases. This CDR3 contains 17 residues. Germline CDR1 reads SGHKS; CDR2 reads YYEKEE (reference sequence). V gave up 4 bases and J gave up 2 bases; unmatched junction bases: 9.

Worth noting for this clonotype: An end of the junction does not agree with germline; a read error may underlie this. V is TRBV4-2 and J is TRBJ1-1, with D unclear. The germline V gene has CDR1 LGHNA and CDR2 YNFKEQ. CDR3 length: 16 amino acids. CDR3 protein: CASNQGLEGRRTEAFF. CDR3 in DNA: TGTGCCAGCAACCAAGGGTTGGAAGGTCGGCGCACTGAAGCTTTCTTT.

This clonotype was seen only a few times. V gene TRBV2 combines with J gene TRBJ2-1; D possibly uses TRBD1 or TRBD2 (5 bases each). This CDR3 region has 14 residues. The germline V gene encodes CDR1 SNHLY and CDR2 FYNNEI. The V gene lost 11 bases and the J gene lost 3 bases, with 17 bases spanning the gap. The CDR3 region has the DNA TGTGCCGACGCGGACGGGACCATCTACAATGAGCAGTTCTTC. Its translation is CADADGTIYNEQFF.

A few counts support this clonotype. Its ends do not fully match the called genes, so a read error is possible. The chain employs TRBV19 and TRBJ1-2; D remains ambiguous. The V gene's germline CDR1 is LNHDA and CDR2 SQIVND (reference sequence). The CDR3 has 12 amino acids. CDR3 residues: CAISGLGYGYTF. The CDR3 DNA reads TGTGCCATTAGTGGGTTGGGCTATGGCTACACCTTC.

On this clonotype: A read error may account for a junction end that differs from germline. The genes are TRBV7-7 and TRBJ1-3; no firm D call. This CDR3 has 10 residues. CDR1 is SSHAT, CDR2 FNYEAQ, per germline (reference sequence). CDR3 loop: CESSGNTIYF. In nucleotides, the CDR3 is TGCGAGAGCTCTGGAAACACCATATATTTT.

The gene calls are TRBV7-9 and TRBJ1-5; D is possibly TRBD1 (6 bases). Germline loops: CDR1 SEHNR, CDR2 FQNEAQ (reference sequence). V was clipped by 8 bases and J by 4 bases, with 21 bases between them. The CDR3 is made up of 16 amino acids. The CDR3 sequence: CASEFAGAGGNQPQHF. Written as DNA, the CDR3 is TGTGCCAGCGAATTTGCGGGGGCCGGGGGAAATCAGCCCCAGCATTTT.

There are a few counts of this clonotype. This chain uses TRBV12-3 or TRBV12-4 with TRBJ1-5, with 9 bases aligning to TRBD1. J was trimmed by 7 bases and V by 5 bases; bases with no gene match: 6. This CDR3 contains 14 residues. For the CDR3, the DNA is TGTGCCAGCAGTCGTACAGGGGGCGAACAGCCCCAGCATTTT. Translating gives CASSRTGGEQPQHF.

The table lists this clonotype with a few counts. This chain joins TRBV14 and TRBJ1-2; D uncertain. With 0 bases removed from V and 4 bases from J, the gap between germline ends came to 12 bases. Germline values: CDR1 SGHDN, CDR2 FVKESK. The CDR3 has 15 amino acids. CDR3 DNA: TGTGCCAGCAGCCAAGATCTTGCAGGCATCTATGGCTACACCTTC. Translating it yields CASSQDLAGIYGYTF.

This clonotype was detected a few times. The chain uses TRBV20-1 and TRBJ2-1, with 9 bases matching TRBD2. Germline CDR1 reads DFQATT; CDR2 reads SNEGSKA (reference sequence). Trimming took 0 bases from V and 0 from J; bases not matched to a gene: 9. CDR3 size: 18 residues. The DNA for the CDR3 is TGCAGTGCTAGAGATGTCGAGCGGGGGGTCAGCTCCTACAATGAGCAGTTCTTC. This sequence encodes CSARDVERGVSSYNEQFF.

In its sample, this clonotype was seen a few times. The chain carries TRBV9 and TRBJ1-2; tentative D call: TRBD1 (5 bases). Germline V gene data show CDR1 as SGDLS and CDR2 as YYNGEE. The V end was cut by 3 bases, the J end by 8 bases, with 14 bases between. The CDR3 is 13 residues long. The CDR3 DNA is TGTGCCAGCAGCGCGCGTGGGGGGGACGGCTACACCTTC. Its translation is CASSARGGDGYTF.

V and J are TRBV4-3 and TRBJ2-5; TRBD2 matches at 7 bases. Looked up from germline, CDR1 is LGHNA and CDR2 is YSLEER. V shed 1 base and J 5 bases; nucleotides not matched to a gene: 7. This CDR3 comprises 15 residues. CDR3 loop: CASSQGGGLAETQYF. The CDR3 nucleotides are TGCGCCAGCAGCCAAGGGGGGGGACTTGCGGAGACCCAGTACTTC.

This chain uses TRBV5-1 with TRBJ1-2, with 8 bases aligning to TRBD1. The CDR3 has 15 residues. CDR1 and CDR2 (germline): SGHRS, YFSETQ. The V gene end was trimmed by 2 bases and the J gene end by 6 bases; junction bases not matched to a gene: 9. The CDR3 loop reads CASSFSRAGGNGYTF. DNA for the CDR3: TGCGCCAGCAGCTTCTCGAGGGCAGGGGGCAATGGCTACACCTTC.